The source of this TCR beta chain is a study of radiotherapy plus CTLA-4 blockade in lung cancer. Study-level information: Overall, roughly 18% of patients showed an objective response, while 31% attained disease control.

The assay was immunoSEQ multiplex PCR, and TCRdb's table has in-frame clones only and misses some. The sample lists tens of thousands of clones; 70% to 80% were seen once. Whole-study results and caveats: Once radiotherapy plus ipilimumab had been given, TCR clones derived from tumor expanded in blood. The best predictor of response was reported to be early blood T cell clone dynamics, with interferon-beta.

In the case of this clone: Its antigen remains unidentified.

Trimming pared 3 bases from V and 4 bases from J, leaving 6 bases between. The CDR3 runs to 12 residues. Germline assignment: CDR1 SEHNR and CDR2 FQNEAQ (reference sequence). This clonotype was sampled from a human donor with non-small cell lung cancer whose response to radiotherapy plus ipilimumab could not be evaluated. Some clones in this sample may be carry-over from other donors' samples. V is TRBV7-9 and J is TRBJ1-2, with D tentatively TRBD1 (5 bases). Sequenced material: peripheral blood, taken from a patient treated with radiotherapy plus ipilimumab. The CDR3 spells CASSFTGYGYTF. In nucleotides, the CDR3 is TGTGCCAGCAGCTTTACAGGCTATGGCTACACCTTC.